The rows below give T cell receptor beta chains drawn from one sample of a study of response to subunit inactivated influenza vaccine. TCRdb reanalysed the RT-PCR reads using MiXCR and keeps one entry per CDR3 protein. The table records 530,000 or so distinct CDR3 sequences, around 25% of them present only once. The source was CD4+ T cells sorted from PBMCs, collected more than 4 days after vaccination. All receptors derive from a man between 45 and 60 years old who received an inactivated influenza vaccine. CDR3s include the opening cysteine and the closing phenylalanine or tryptophan. The order of the fields is D gene, V gene, clone size, CDR3 length, J gene, CDR3 protein, CDR3 DNA. D genes are given only for firm matches. Only some rows state a clone size, as once, few, many or a class for expanded clones.

TRBD2	TRBV6-2/TRBV6-3	few	17	TRBJ2-7	CASSYRMTSGSSYEQYF	TGTGCCAGCAGTTACCGGATGACTAGCGGGAGCTCCTACGAGCAGTACTTC
-	TRBV15	-	13	TRBJ2-7	CATSRDHGYKQYF	TGTGCCACCAGCAGAGATCATGGGTACAAGCAGTACTTC
-	TRBV7-8	-	18	TRBJ2-3	CASSLVSYGGRKLFTQYF	TGTGCCAGCAGCTTAGTCAGTTACGGGGGACGGAAACTATTTACGCAGTATTTT
TRBD1	TRBV20-1	-	14	TRBJ1-2	CSAWEGTGNYGYTF	TGCAGTGCTTGGGAGGGGACAGGGAACTATGGCTACACCTTC
TRBD1	TRBV6-1	-	16	TRBJ1-1	CASSKRTGGRSTEAFF	TGTGCCAGCAGCAAGCGCACAGGGGGCCGTAGCACTGAAGCTTTCTTT
-	TRBV20-1	few	13	TRBJ1-2	CSATGVANYGYTF	TGCAGTGCTACAGGGGTAGCTAACTATGGCTACACCTTC
-	TRBV20-1	few	14	TRBJ2-3	CSARDDLITDTQYF	TGCAGTGCTAGAGATGATCTCATCACAGATACGCAGTATTTT
-	TRBV28	-	12	TRBJ2-1	CASFKLVNEQFF	TGTGCCAGCTTCAAACTAGTCAATGAGCAGTTCTTC
TRBD1	TRBV3-1	-	13	TRBJ1-5	CASSGTVNQPQHF	TGTGCCAGCTCGGGGACAGTAAATCAGCCCCAGCATTTT
-	TRBV12-3/TRBV12-4	-	15	TRBJ1-1	CASSLEVGWNTEAFF	TGTGCCAGCAGTTTAGAGGTGGGTTGGAACACTGAAGCTTTCTTT
-	TRBV19	-	14	TRBJ2-1	CATEGVGTSYEQFF	TGTGCGACAGAGGGAGTTGGGACCTCGTATGAGCAGTTCTTC
-	TRBV7-9	-	13	TRBJ1-2	CASSRRQSDGYTF	TGTGCCAGCAGCCGAAGACAATCGGATGGCTACACCTTC
-	TRBV10-3	-	11	TRBJ2-1	CATGIHNEQFF	TGTGCCACCGGAATTCACAATGAGCAGTTCTTC
TRBD1	TRBV20-1	few	13	TRBJ1-1	CSANRDRGGEAFF	TGCAGTGCAAACCGGGACAGGGGGGGTGAAGCTTTCTTT
-	TRBV30	-	15	TRBJ2-7	CAWSGGLRDPYEQYF	TGTGCCTGGAGTGGGGGCCTACGGGACCCCTACGAGCAGTACTTC
-	TRBV6-1	-	13	TRBJ1-2	CASRGTGTYGYTF	TGTGCCAGCAGGGGTACAGGGACCTATGGCTACACCTTC
-	TRBV20-1	few	15	TRBJ2-5	CSAREGGRHQETQYF	TGCAGTGCTAGAGAAGGAGGGAGACATCAAGAGACCCAGTACTTC
-	TRBV12-3/TRBV12-4	-	14	TRBJ2-3	CASRRTASTDTQYF	TGTGCCAGCAGGAGGACGGCTAGCACAGATACGCAGTATTTT
-	TRBV4-3	few	14	TRBJ2-7	CASSQGRGFYEQYF	TGCGCCAGCAGCCAAGGCAGGGGATTCTACGAGCAGTACTTC
-	TRBV5-1	few	14	TRBJ1-1	CASSLRQGPAEAFF	TGCGCCAGCAGCTTGCGCCAGGGTCCTGCTGAAGCTTTCTTT
-	TRBV29-1	few	12	TRBJ2-5	CSVGGGRETQYF	TGCAGCGTGGGTGGAGGAAGAGAGACCCAGTACTTC
-	TRBV28	few	11	TRBJ1-1	CASSLQGKTFF	TGTGCCAGCAGTCTCCAGGGGAAAACTTTCTTT
-	TRBV4-3	many	14	TRBJ1-1	CASRLGGTNTEAFF	TGCGCCAGCAGGCTCGGGGGGACAAACACTGAAGCTTTCTTT
-	TRBV20-1	-	12	TRBJ2-7	CSASSGKSGQYF	TGCAGTGCTAGTAGCGGTAAGAGTGGGCAGTACTTC
-	TRBV6-1	-	14	TRBJ1-2	CASSSDRQLNGYTF	TGTGCCAGCAGCTCTGATAGACAGCTTAATGGCTACACCTTC
-	TRBV28	-	15	TRBJ2-3	CASSAQGSGTDTQYF	TGTGCCAGCAGTGCCCAGGGTTCGGGGACAGATACGCAGTATTTT
-	TRBV20-1	-	16	TRBJ2-7	CSARDFRRFGSYEQYF	TGCAGTGCTAGAGACTTTCGCCGGTTTGGTTCCTACGAGCAGTACTTC
TRBD2	TRBV4-1	-	16	TRBJ2-5	CASSQAGAGGGETQYF	TGCGCCAGCAGCCAAGCGGGGGCGGGGGGCGGAGAGACCCAGTACTTC
-	TRBV10-3	-	12	TRBJ2-2	CATNGMAGELFF	TGTGCCACCAACGGAATGGCCGGGGAGCTGTTTTTT
TRBD2	TRBV20-1	-	16	TRBJ2-3	CSAGTSGRTGTDTQYF	TGCAGTGCCGGGACTAGCGGGAGAACTGGTACAGATACGCAGTATTTT
-	TRBV29-1	many	11	TRBJ2-1	CSVEDHPEQFF	TGCAGCGTTGAAGATCATCCGGAGCAGTTCTTC
TRBD2	TRBV12-3/TRBV12-4	-	18	TRBJ2-1	CASSFWGLAGATYNEQFF	TGTGCCAGCAGTTTCTGGGGACTAGCGGGGGCCACCTACAATGAGCAGTTCTTC
-	TRBV9	many	15	TRBJ2-1	CASSPGLAAYNEQFF	TGTGCCAGCAGCCCCGGGTTAGCGGCCTACAATGAGCAGTTCTTC
TRBD1	TRBV20-1	few	16	TRBJ2-1	CSAPPRTGSSYNEQFF	TGCAGTGCTCCACCACGGACAGGGAGCTCCTACAATGAGCAGTTCTTC
-	TRBV19	few	15	TRBJ1-3	CASSITDRSGNTIYF	TGTGCCAGTAGTATCACGGATCGCTCTGGAAACACCATATATTTT
TRBD1	TRBV20-1	-	14	TRBJ1-1	CSANRGGRNTEAFF	TGCAGTGCTAACAGGGGGGGGAGGAACACTGAAGCTTTCTTT
TRBD2	TRBV12-3/TRBV12-4	-	16	TRBJ2-1	CASSLRVLAGYNEQFF	TGTGCCAGCAGTTTAAGGGTACTAGCGGGCTACAATGAGCAGTTCTTC
TRBD1	TRBV6-1	-	16	TRBJ2-1	CASSDQGAGVYNEQFF	TGTGCCAGCTCCGACCAGGGGGCAGGAGTTTACAATGAGCAGTTCTTC
-	TRBV3-1	few	16	TRBJ1-6	CASSQAASSYNSPLHF	TGTGCCAGCAGCCAAGCGGCGAGCTCCTATAATTCACCCCTCCACTTT
TRBD1	TRBV7-9	-	14	TRBJ1-2	CASSIPGQGSGYTF	TGTGCCAGCAGCATACCGGGACAGGGATCCGGCTACACCTTC
TRBD1	TRBV11-3	-	15	TRBJ2-1	CASSLQGVNYNEQFF	TGTGCCAGCAGCTTACAGGGGGTGAACTACAATGAGCAGTTCTTC
TRBD2	TRBV6-5	few	15	TRBJ2-1	CASSYSPSGNNEQFF	TGTGCCAGCAGTTACTCGCCTAGCGGGAATAATGAGCAGTTCTTC
TRBD2	TRBV4-1	-	16	TRBJ2-7	CASSQNPSGGASEQYF	TGCGCCAGCAGCCAAAACCCTAGCGGGGGGGCCTCCGAGCAGTACTTC
TRBD1	TRBV29-1	-	16	TRBJ2-7	CSVVGATGKFSYEQYF	TGCAGCGTTGTGGGAGCGACAGGGAAATTCTCCTACGAGCAGTACTTC
TRBD1	TRBV7-9	-	14	TRBJ2-5	CASRQDRGLGTQYF	TGTGCCAGCAGACAGGACAGGGGGTTAGGGACCCAGTACTTC
-	TRBV4-3	-	15	TRBJ2-5	CASSQSETARETQYF	TGCGCCAGCAGCCAGAGTGAGACTGCTCGGGAGACCCAGTACTTC
-	TRBV20-1	-	14	TRBJ2-1	CSAPLAGKRNEQFF	TGCAGTGCTCCCCTTGCAGGGAAGCGCAATGAGCAGTTCTTC
-	TRBV12-3/TRBV12-4	few	15	TRBJ1-2	CASSPDGQSNYGYTF	TGTGCCAGCAGTCCGGACGGACAATCTAACTATGGCTACACCTTC
-	TRBV14	few	17	TRBJ2-3	CASSPPPTPRGSDTQYF	TGTGCCAGCAGCCCCCCCCCGACACCACGAGGTTCAGATACGCAGTATTTT
-	TRBV12-3/TRBV12-4	-	13	TRBJ1-2	CASSLEAPDGYTF	TGTGCCAGCAGTTTAGAGGCTCCGGATGGCTACACCTTC
TRBD2	TRBV5-1	few	15	TRBJ2-5	CASSSVAGAQETQYF	TGCGCCAGCAGCTCCGTAGCGGGGGCCCAAGAGACCCAGTACTTC
TRBD2	TRBV28	many	18	TRBJ2-2	CASSPGLAGRSNTGELFF	TGTGCCAGCAGTCCAGGACTAGCGGGAAGATCGAACACCGGGGAGCTGTTTTTT
TRBD1	TRBV6-1	-	13	TRBJ2-7	CAVSGTGRLEQYF	TGTGCCGTCTCCGGGACAGGGCGACTCGAGCAGTACTTC
TRBD2	TRBV7-9	-	17	TRBJ2-2	CASSLAAGTSGSGELFF	TGTGCCAGCAGCTTAGCCGCCGGGACTAGCGGTTCCGGGGAGCTGTTTTTT
TRBD1	TRBV27	-	15	TRBJ1-6	CASSRDRGRGSPLHF	TGTGCCAGCAGCCGAGACAGGGGGCGAGGTTCACCCCTCCACTTT
-	TRBV24-1	-	15	TRBJ2-3	CATSGTPEITDTQYF	TGTGCCACCAGTGGGACGCCCGAAATCACAGATACGCAGTATTTT
-	TRBV2	few	15	TRBJ1-5	CASSELAGFNQPQHF	TGTGCCAGCAGTGAACTTGCAGGCTTCAATCAGCCCCAGCATTTT
TRBD2	TRBV4-3	-	17	TRBJ2-1	CASSQDLPSGRAGEQFF	TGCGCCAGCAGCCAAGATCTCCCTAGCGGGAGGGCCGGAGAGCAGTTCTTC